The 14 T cell receptor beta chains given below trace back to one sample, sequenced in a study of blood T cell repertoires in COVID-19. TCRdb's copy holds only in-frame clones and misses some; the assay was immunoSEQ multiplex PCR. The sample has around 250,000 clones, approximately 87% seen once. The sequencing input was peripheral blood. These receptors came from a man aged 55 to 69 with acute or convalescent COVID-19.

The rearrangement links TRBV2 to TRBJ2-1, with no clear D. CDR1 and CDR2 (germline): SNHLY, FYNNEI. The CDR3 is made up of 13 amino acids. V lost 9 bases and J lost 6, with 15 bases in between. For the CDR3, the DNA is TGTGCCAGTAGCCTTCAGAAACCCAATGAGCAGTTCTTC. Amino acids: CASSLQKPNEQFF.

V gene TRBV6-5 combines with J gene TRBJ1-1; 10 bases align to TRBD1. Germline V gives CDR1 MNHEY, CDR2 SVGAGI. This CDR3 has 14 amino acids. V was clipped by 2 bases and J by 3 bases; unmatched bases: 0. The CDR3 protein is CASSYGTGDTEAFF. The CDR3 DNA reads as TGTGCCAGCAGTTACGGGACAGGGGACACTGAAGCTTTCTTT.

This clone was found once. The chain uses TRBV2 and TRBJ1-1, with D possibly TRBD1 on 6 matching bases. The CDR3 spans 14 residues. Looked up from germline, CDR1 is SNHLY and CDR2 is FYNNEI. V was trimmed by 3 bases and J by 4 bases, leaving 12 bases between them. The DNA for the CDR3 is TGTGCCAGCAGTGACAAGGCAGGGGCCACTGAAGCTTTCTTT. Residues: CASSDKAGATEAFF.

J is TRBJ1-3 and V is TRBV7-9; 7 bases align to TRBD1. The CDR3 is 13 amino acids. With 5 bases clipped from V and 8 bases from J, the junction kept 6 bases outside the gene matches. Germline values: CDR1 SEHNR, CDR2 FQNEAQ (reference sequence). In DNA form, the CDR3 reads TGTGCCAGCAGCCGGGACAGTTCAGACACCATATATTTT. Residues: CASSRDSSDTIYF. Using reference TRBV7-9 and TRBJ1-3 for the parts outside the CDR3, the full variable domain is DTGVSQNPRHKITKRGQNVTFRCDPISEHNRLYWYRQTLGQGPEFLTYFQNEAQLEKSRLLSDRFSAERPKGSFSTLEIQRTEQGDSAMYLCASSRDSSDTIYFGEGSWLTVV.

The chain carries TRBV18 and TRBJ1-3; possibly TRBD1 for D (5 bases). Deletions cut 2 bases from V and 1 base from J, with 9 bases between. The CDR3 contains 15 residues. CDR1 and CDR2 from the germline V gene are KGHSH and LQKENI. The CDR3 region is CASSPTTGSGNTIYF. The CDR3 coding sequence is TGTGCCAGCTCACCAACAACAGGATCTGGAAACACCATATATTTT.

This clone was recorded many times. The rearrangement uses TRBV9 and TRBJ2-7; weak D call: TRBD2 (7 bases). Between the trimmed V and J ends, which lost 2 bases and 0 bases, there was a span of 9 bases. The CDR3 contains 14 residues. Germline lookup yields CDR1 SGDLS and CDR2 YYNGEE. Written as DNA, the CDR3 is TGTGCCAGCAGCGTTAGGGGGGGCTCCTACGAGCAGTACTTC. As protein: CASSVRGGSYEQYF.

The genes are TRBV19 and TRBJ1-3; perhaps TRBD1 as D (5 bases). Germline CDR1 and CDR2: LNHDA and SQIVND (reference sequence). There are 15 residues in the CDR3. Trimming removed 5 bases at V and 4 bases at J, with 15 bases between. The CDR3 sequence: CASSSRTRPGNTIYF. CDR3 nucleotide sequence: TGTGCCAGTAGTTCTAGGACAAGACCAGGAAACACCATATATTTT.

V is TRBV9 and J is TRBJ2-7, with TRBD2 matching 12 bases. There are 15 residues in the CDR3. V was clipped by 4 bases and J by 4 bases; unmatched bases: 6. Germline V gene sequence: CDR1 SGDLS, CDR2 YYNGEE. For the CDR3, the DNA is TGTGCCAGCAGCCCAGGACTAGCGGGATCTTACGAGCAGTACTTC. Translating gives CASSPGLAGSYEQYF.

The gene calls are TRBV9 and TRBJ2-7; 7 positions agree with TRBD2. CDR1 and CDR2 (germline): SGDLS, YYNGEE. J gave up 1 base and V 4 bases, and 8 bases lay outside the gene matches. There are 15 residues in the CDR3. As DNA, the CDR3 is TGTGCCAGCAGCCCCCAAGGGAGGGGATCCTACGAGCAGTACTTC. This encodes CASSPQGRGSYEQYF.

This rearrangement joins TRBV30 to TRBJ1-1; D uncertain. The V gene lost 5 bases and the J gene lost 5 bases, with 15 bases spanning the gap. The CDR3 consists of 13 residues. Germline V gene lookup returns CDR1 GTSNPN and CDR2 SVGIG (reference sequence). The chain's CDR3 is CAWGPGVGTEAFF. CDR3 bases: TGTGCCTGGGGACCCGGGGTGGGGACTGAAGCTTTCTTT.

In DNA, the CDR3 is TGTGCCAGCAGCTTAGGGACCCTTTCAGGACTAACGCAGTATTTT. Encoded protein: CASSLGTLSGLTQYF. The V gene is TRBV7-8, the J gene TRBJ2-3, with a possible D match to TRBD2 (6 bases). From germline, CDR1 is SGHVS and CDR2 FQNEAQ. V was clipped by 1 base and J by 9 bases, with 17 bases between them. The CDR3 length is 15 residues. The whole variable domain, remainder taken from reference TRBV7-8 and TRBJ2-3, is GAGVSQSPRYKVAKRGQDVALRCDPISGHVSLFWYQQALGQGPEFLTYFQNEAQLDKSGLPSDRFFAERPEGSVSTLKIQRTQQEDSAVYLCASSLGTLSGLTQYFGPGTRLTVL.

This chain links TRBV11-2 with TRBJ1-2; 8 bases are a match to TRBD1. The trim removed 0 bases at V and 4 bases at J, leaving 19 bases unmatched. Germline CDR1 is SGHAT and CDR2 is FQNNGV. The length of the CDR3 is 20 residues. DNA for the CDR3: TGTGCCAGCAGCTTAGAGAGAGTCGAGACAGGGGAATCCAGTACCTATGGCTACACCTTC. Amino acid sequence: CASSLERVETGESSTYGYTF.

This chain uses TRBV7-9 with TRBJ1-2; 9 bases fit TRBD1. V trimming: 5 bases; J trimming: 5 bases; junction bases outside the gene matches: 12. CDR1 is SEHNR, CDR2 FQNEAQ, per germline (reference sequence). The CDR3 extends over 16 amino acids. DNA for the CDR3: TGTGCCAGCAGCGTAACATACAGGGGGCTGGGATATGGCTACACCTTC. Translated: CASSVTYRGLGYGYTF. Full variable domain (rest looked up from reference TRBV7-9 and TRBJ1-2): DTGVSQNPRHKITKRGQNVTFRCDPISEHNRLYWYRQTLGQGPEFLTYFQNEAQLEKSRLLSDRFSAERPKGSFSTLEIQRTEQGDSAMYLCASSVTYRGLGYGYTFGSGTRLTVV.

The V call is TRBV4-1, the J call TRBJ1-5, with D unresolved. The germline CDR1 and CDR2 sequences are MGHRA and YSYEKL. The CDR3 loop spans 16 amino acids. V was shortened by 4 bases and J by 3 bases, with 16 bases between the two germline ends. The CDR3 loop reads CASSLYSGESNQPQHF. Here the CDR3 DNA reads TGCGCCAGCAGCCTTTACAGTGGGGAGTCCAATCAGCCCCAGCATTTT.